This T cell receptor beta chain was sequenced in a study of OX40 agonist ivuxolimab in advanced cancers. Overall study findings and caveats: Expanded clones were, on average, more numerous among CD8+ T cells than CD4+.

A word on this clone: Its antigen remains unknown.

Repertoires were generated with immunoSEQ multiplex PCR, while TCRdb's copy carries only in-frame clones and drops some. The data contain 8,000 or so clones, around 90% of them seen just once; the ten biggest clones take up around 4.4%. CDR1 is SGHTA and CDR2 is FQGNSA in the germline V gene. The CDR3 contains 17 residues. Trimming removed 1 base from V and 3 bases from J; junction bases left unmatched: 8. The rearrangement uses TRBV7-2 and TRBJ2-3, with 9 positions matching TRBD1. The starting material was CD4+ or CD8+ T cells sorted from blood, obtained in a trial of the OX40 agonist ivuxolimab. The receptor's source is an adult with an advanced solid tumor such as melanoma, head and neck, liver or kidney cancer. CDR3 region: CASSLVGTGLSTDTQYF. CDR3 nucleotides: TGTGCCAGCAGCTTAGTGGGGACAGGGTTAAGTACAGATACGCAGTATTTT.